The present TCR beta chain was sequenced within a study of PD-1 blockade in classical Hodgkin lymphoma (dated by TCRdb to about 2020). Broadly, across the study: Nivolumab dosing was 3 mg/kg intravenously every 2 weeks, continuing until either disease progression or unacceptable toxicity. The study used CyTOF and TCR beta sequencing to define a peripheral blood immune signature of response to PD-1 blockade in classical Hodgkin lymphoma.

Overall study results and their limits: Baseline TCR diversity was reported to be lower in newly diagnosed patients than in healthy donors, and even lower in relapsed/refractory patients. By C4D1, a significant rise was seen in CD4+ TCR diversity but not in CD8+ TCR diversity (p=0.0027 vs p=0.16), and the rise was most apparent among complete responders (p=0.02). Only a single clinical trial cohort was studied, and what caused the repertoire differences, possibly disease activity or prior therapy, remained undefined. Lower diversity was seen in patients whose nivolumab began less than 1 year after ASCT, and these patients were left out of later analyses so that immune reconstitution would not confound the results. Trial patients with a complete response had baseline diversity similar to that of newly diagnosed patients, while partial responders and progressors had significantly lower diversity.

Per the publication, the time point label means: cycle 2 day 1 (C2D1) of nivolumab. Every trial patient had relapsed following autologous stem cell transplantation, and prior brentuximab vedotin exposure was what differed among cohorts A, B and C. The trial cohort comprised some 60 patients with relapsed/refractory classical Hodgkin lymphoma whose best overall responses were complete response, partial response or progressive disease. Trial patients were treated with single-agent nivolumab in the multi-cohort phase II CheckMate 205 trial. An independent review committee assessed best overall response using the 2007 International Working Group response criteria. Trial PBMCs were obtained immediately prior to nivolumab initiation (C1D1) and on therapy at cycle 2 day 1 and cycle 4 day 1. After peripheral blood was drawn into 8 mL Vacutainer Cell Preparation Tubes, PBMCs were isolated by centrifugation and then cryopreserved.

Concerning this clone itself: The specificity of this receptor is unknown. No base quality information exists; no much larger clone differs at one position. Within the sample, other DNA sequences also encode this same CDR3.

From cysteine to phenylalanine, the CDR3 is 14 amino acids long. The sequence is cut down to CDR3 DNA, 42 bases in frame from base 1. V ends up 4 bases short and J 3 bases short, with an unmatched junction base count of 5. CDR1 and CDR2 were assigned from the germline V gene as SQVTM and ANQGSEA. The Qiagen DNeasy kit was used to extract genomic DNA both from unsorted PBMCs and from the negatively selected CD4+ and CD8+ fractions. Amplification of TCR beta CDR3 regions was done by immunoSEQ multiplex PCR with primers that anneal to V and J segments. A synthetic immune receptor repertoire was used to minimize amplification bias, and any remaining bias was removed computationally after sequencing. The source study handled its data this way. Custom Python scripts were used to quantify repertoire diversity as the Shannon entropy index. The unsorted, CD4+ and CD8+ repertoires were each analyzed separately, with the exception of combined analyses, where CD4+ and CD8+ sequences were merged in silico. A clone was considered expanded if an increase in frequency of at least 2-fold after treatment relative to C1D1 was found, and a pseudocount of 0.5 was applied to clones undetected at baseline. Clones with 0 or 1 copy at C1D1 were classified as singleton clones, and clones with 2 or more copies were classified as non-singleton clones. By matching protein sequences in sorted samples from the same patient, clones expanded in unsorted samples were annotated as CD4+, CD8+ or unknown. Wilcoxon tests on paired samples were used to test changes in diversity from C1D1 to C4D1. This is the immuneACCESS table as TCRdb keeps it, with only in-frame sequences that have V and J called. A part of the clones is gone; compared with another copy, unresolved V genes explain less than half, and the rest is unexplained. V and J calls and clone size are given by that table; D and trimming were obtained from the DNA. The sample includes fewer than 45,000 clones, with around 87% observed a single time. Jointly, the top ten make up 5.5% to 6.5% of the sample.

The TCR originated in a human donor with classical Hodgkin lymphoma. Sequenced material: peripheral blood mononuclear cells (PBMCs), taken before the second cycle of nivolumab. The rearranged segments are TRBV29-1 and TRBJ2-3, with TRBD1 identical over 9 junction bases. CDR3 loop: CSVAQGAVTDTQYF. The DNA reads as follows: TGCAGCGTTGCACAGGGGGCGGTAACAGATACGCAGTATTTT.